This entry lists 27 T cell receptor beta chains sequenced from one sample in a study of response to subunit inactivated influenza vaccine. TCRdb analysed the RT-PCR reads with MiXCR anew, one entry per CDR3 protein. Among about 520,000 distinct CDR3 sequences listed, approximately 24% were seen once. Source: CD4+ T cells sorted from PBMCs, taken 5 days after vaccination. These receptor sequences come from a man aged 45-65 years who received an inactivated influenza vaccine.

The chain combines TRBV21-1 with TRBJ1-5. TRBV21-1 constitutes a pseudogene. The CDR3 has 17 residues. CDR3 amino acids: CASSKPVRGEEAQPQHF. Written as DNA, the CDR3 is TGTGCCAGCAGCAAACCGGTCCGGGGGGAGGAAGCTCAGCCCCAGCATTTT.

The chain links TRBV28 to TRBJ2-6, with D unresolved. Trimming stripped 7 bases from V and 0 bases from J, with 10 bases between. This CDR3 contains 15 residues. CDR1 and CDR2 from the germline V gene are MDHEN and SYDVKM. CDR3 amino acids: CASTDGRSGANVLTF. The CDR3 region has the DNA TGTGCCAGCACTGACGGACGCTCTGGGGCCAACGTCCTGACTTTC.

As for this clonotype: At one of its ends the junction is not consistent with the germline gene, which may arise from a read error. The rearrangement joins TRBV5-1 to TRBJ1-4; unclear D gene. CDR1 and CDR2 from the germline V gene are SGHRS and YFSETQ. The CDR3 totals 14 residues. The CDR3: CASSLEPTNEKLFF. In nucleotides, the CDR3 is TGCGCCAGCAGCTTGGAGCCAACCAATGAAAAACTGTTTTTT. The full variable domain, with the rest looked up from reference TRBV5-1 and TRBJ1-4, is KAGVTQTPRYLIKTRGQQVTLSCSPISGHRSVSWYQQTPGQGLQFLFEYFSETQRNKGNFPGRFSGRQFSNSRSEMNVSTLELGDSALYLCASSLEPTNEKLFFGSGTQLSVL.

This sequence joins TRBV7-6 and TRBJ1-5; D remains ambiguous. V lost 1 base and J 6 bases, leaving 7 bases between the germline ends. This CDR3 region has 13 residues. The V gene's germline CDR1 is SGHVS and CDR2 FNYEAQ. The CDR3 loop reads CASSLGASQPQHF. CDR3 in DNA: TGTGCCAGCAGCTTAGGCGCCAGTCAGCCCCAGCATTTT. The full variable domain, in which reference TRBV7-6 and TRBJ1-5 provide the parts outside the CDR3, is GAGVSQSPRYKVTKRGQDVALRCDPISGHVSLYWYRQALGQGPEFLTYFNYEAQQDKSGLPNDRFSAERPEGSISTLTIQRTEQRDSAMYRCASSLGASQPQHFGDGTRLSIL.

The chain joins TRBV6-2 or TRBV6-3 to TRBJ2-5, with 10 bases that match TRBD2. Looked up from germline, CDR1 is MNHEY and CDR2 is SVGEGT. J gave up 5 bases and V 6 bases, and 12 bases lay outside the gene matches. The CDR3 runs 16 residues. CDR3 in amino acids: CASRPAGGLSRETQYF. CDR3 DNA sequence: TGTGCCAGCAGACCAGCGGGGGGGCTTTCGCGGGAGACCCAGTACTTC.

This clonotype appeared many times. The genes are TRBV7-2 and TRBJ2-7, with D maybe TRBD1 (6 bases). CDR3 size: 13 residues. V lost 2 bases to trimming and J lost 5 bases, with 10 bases between them. Germline CDR1 and CDR2: SGHTA and FQGNSA. The CDR3 DNA reads TGTGCCAGCAGCTTATTCACAGGGAACGAGCAGTACTTC. Translation gives CASSLFTGNEQYF.

The chain uses TRBV6-4 and TRBJ2-1; D unclear. This CDR3 contains 9 residues. The germline V gene encodes CDR1 MRHNA and CDR2 SNTAGT. The V and J ends lost 7 bases and 9 bases respectively, with 4 bases between them. Here the CDR3 reads CASKGEQFF. The CDR3 DNA reads TGTGCCAGCAAGGGTGAGCAGTTCTTC.

This sequence joins TRBV18 and TRBJ2-1; 11 nucleotides match TRBD2. V shed 3 bases, J shed 6 bases, and the junction held 10 bases outside the gene matches. CDR1 and CDR2 (germline): KGHSH, LQKENI. The CDR3 has 17 residues. The CDR3: CASSPRPLAGVPNEQFF. In DNA, the CDR3 is TGTGCCAGCTCACCTCGACCACTAGCGGGAGTTCCCAATGAGCAGTTCTTC.

The genes are TRBV18 and TRBJ2-1, with D maybe TRBD2 (6 bases). CDR1 and CDR2 (germline): KGHSH, LQKENI. Trimming left V 4 bases short and J 7 bases short, with 11 bases between. This CDR3 contains 13 residues. Here the CDR3 reads CASSRSAGNEQFF. The CDR3 nucleotides are TGTGCCAGCTCACGGAGCGCGGGGAATGAGCAGTTCTTC. Full variable domain (remainder filled in from reference TRBV18 and TRBJ2-1): NAGVMQNPRHLVRRRGQEARLRCSPMKGHSHVYWYRQLPEEGLKFMVYLQKENIIDESGMPKERFSAEFPKEGPSILRIQQVVRGDSAAYFCASSRSAGNEQFFGPGTRLTVL.

The chain is built from TRBV10-3 and TRBJ2-3; a possible D gene is TRBD2 (6 bases). Trimming removed 10 bases at V and 7 bases at J, with 27 bases between. Germline V CDR1 and CDR2: ENHRY, SYGVKD. The CDR3 length is 16 residues. Here the CDR3 DNA reads TGTGCCACCGAGGCTTTGGGCCCCATCGGGGGAAATACGCAGTATTTT. Residues: CATEALGPIGGNTQYF.

This clonotype occurred a few times. This sequence joins TRBV6-5 and TRBJ2-7, with a possible D match to TRBD2 (5 bases). This CDR3 region has 12 residues. The germline CDR1 and CDR2 sequences are MNHEY and SVGAGI. Trimming took off 8 bases at V and 1 base at J, with 9 bases between the two ends. The CDR3 sequence: CASRGASYEQYF. The CDR3 DNA follows: TGTGCCAGCCGGGGAGCGTCCTACGAGCAGTACTTC.

The chain combines TRBV12-3 or TRBV12-4 with TRBJ2-3; a possible D gene is TRBD2 (6 bases). CDR3 size: 15 residues. V was trimmed by 4 bases and J by 2 bases, leaving 13 bases between them. CDR3: CASSWPGGLTDTQYF. CDR3 nucleotides: TGTGCCAGCAGTTGGCCCGGGGGACTCACAGATACGCAGTATTTT.

This clonotype has just one count. The gene calls are TRBV20-1 and TRBJ2-5; D may be TRBD1 (6 bases). V lost 5 bases and J 1 base, leaving 14 bases between the germline ends. Germline V lookup: CDR1 DFQATT, CDR2 SNEGSKA (reference sequence). This CDR3 comprises 14 residues. The CDR3 sequence is CSAPTGPAQETQYF. CDR3 in DNA: TGCAGTGCTCCGACAGGCCCGGCCCAAGAGACCCAGTACTTC.

The chain recombines TRBV29-1 with TRBJ2-4; D ambiguous. Germline V lookup: CDR1 SQVTM, CDR2 ANQGSEA. V lost 6 bases and J lost 0, with 18 bases in between. The CDR3 has 16 amino acids. For the CDR3, the DNA is TGCAGCGTCTCATCTACGGCAAGTCTAGCCAAAAACATTCAGTACTTC. It translates to CSVSSTASLAKNIQYF.

This clonotype was detected a few times. The chain uses TRBV7-2 and TRBJ1-2; 7 bases fit TRBD1. The CDR3 totals 14 residues. Trimming cost V 6 bases and J 1 base; bases outside gene matches: 5. Per the germline V gene, CDR1 is SGHTA and CDR2 is FQGNSA. The CDR3 nucleotides read TGTGCCAGCAGTCCTGACAGGGTTAACTATGGCTACACCTTC. Translation: CASSPDRVNYGYTF.

The V call is TRBV3-1, the J call TRBJ2-5; D may match TRBD1 or TRBD2 (5 bases each). Germline V gene data show CDR1 as LGHDT and CDR2 as YNNKEL (reference sequence). V was pared by 1 base and J by 4 bases, with 13 bases between. The CDR3 runs 15 residues. The CDR3 is CASSQGGSFGETQYF. The CDR3 DNA is TGTGCCAGCAGCCAAGGGGGGTCTTTTGGAGAGACCCAGTACTTC.

The rearrangement links TRBV6-2 or TRBV6-3 to TRBJ2-2, with TRBD2 matching 9 bases. V shed 2 bases, J shed 6 bases, and the junction held 4 bases outside the gene matches. Germline V gives CDR1 MNHEY, CDR2 SVGEGT. The CDR3 contains 15 residues. The DNA for the CDR3 is TGTGCCAGCAGTTACCGACTAGCGGCTTCCGGGGAGCTGTTTTTT. Translation gives CASSYRLAASGELFF.

This chain links TRBV7-9 with TRBJ1-1; 12 bases are shared with TRBD1. V shed 3 bases and J 3 bases; nucleotides not matched to a gene: 2. There are 15 residues in the CDR3. Germline CDR1 and CDR2: SEHNR and FQNEAQ (reference sequence). As DNA, the CDR3 is TGTGCCAGCAGCTTTGGGACAGGGGGCTACACTGAAGCTTTCTTT. It is translated as CASSFGTGGYTEAFF.

This clonotype was counted between two and nine times. The chain links TRBV20-1 to TRBJ2-5; possible D gene TRBD2, 6 bases. V was pared by 3 bases and J by 4 bases, with 15 bases between. The germline CDR1 and CDR2 sequences are DFQATT and SNEGSKA (reference sequence). CDR3 length equals 14 residues. This CDR3 is CSASWLRGRETQYF. The CDR3 DNA is TGCAGTGCTAGTTGGCTCCGGGGGAGAGAGACCCAGTACTTC.

This clonotype was observed many times. The gene calls are TRBV7-2 and TRBJ1-1, with D maybe TRBD1 (6 bases). V lost 6 bases and J 0 bases, leaving 8 bases between the germline ends. Germline-derived CDR1 and CDR2 are SGHTA and FQGNSA. CDR3 size: 13 residues. The CDR3 here is CASSNRVNTEAFF. DNA of the CDR3: TGTGCCAGCAGTAACAGGGTGAACACTGAAGCTTTCTTT.

This clonotype was seen only once. The chain combines TRBV14 with TRBJ2-1; TRBD2 matches 10 bases. The CDR3 extends over 16 amino acids. V was clipped by 0 bases and J by 7 bases; unmatched bases: 6. Germline V gives CDR1 SGHDN, CDR2 FVKESK. DNA of the CDR3: TGTGCCAGCAGCCAAGAGCGGCTAGCGGGAGTGAATGAGCAGTTCTTC. Encoded protein: CASSQERLAGVNEQFF. The full variable domain, completed using reference TRBV14 and TRBJ2-1, is EAGVTQFPSHSVIEKGQTVTLRCDPISGHDNLYWYRRVMGKEIKFLLHFVKESKQDESGMPNNRFLAERTGGTYSTLKVQPAELEDSGVYFCASSQERLAGVNEQFFGPGTRLTVL.

In its sample, this clonotype was seen a few times. The gene calls are TRBV5-1 and TRBJ2-2; D is uncertain. Germline V gene data show CDR1 as SGHRS and CDR2 as YFSETQ. This CDR3 comprises 15 residues. Trimming took 0 bases from V and 5 from J, leaving 11 bases between them. CDR3 DNA: TGCGCCAGCAGCTTGGGGCCTTTAAGGACCGGGGAGCTGTTTTTT. Translating it yields CASSLGPLRTGELFF.

This clonotype has a count of ten or more. J is TRBJ2-2 and V is TRBV4-3; the match to TRBD2 covers 9 bases. V lost 1 base, J lost 7 bases, and 10 bases stayed unmatched. The length of the CDR3 is 17 residues. Germline values: CDR1 LGHNA, CDR2 YSLEER. The CDR3 DNA follows: TGCGCCAGCAGCCAAGTCCCAAGGCTAGCGGGACACGGGGAGCTGTTTTTT. Its translation is CASSQVPRLAGHGELFF.

This clonotype was counted only a few times. The rearrangement joins TRBV6-4 to TRBJ2-3; either TRBD1 or TRBD2 may fit D (5 bases each). Between the trimmed V and J ends, which lost 3 bases and 3 bases, there was a span of 10 bases. Germline V gene data show CDR1 as MRHNA and CDR2 as SNTAGT. This CDR3 comprises 14 residues. The CDR3 here is CASSETGATDTQYF. The CDR3 nucleotides are TGTGCCAGCAGTGAGACCGGGGCGACAGATACGCAGTATTTT.

This clonotype is a singleton in its sample. J is TRBJ2-5 and V is TRBV20-1, with 9 bases lining up with TRBD1. With 0 bases clipped from V and 2 bases from J, the junction kept 7 bases outside the gene matches. CDR3 length: 16 amino acids. Germline values: CDR1 DFQATT, CDR2 SNEGSKA (reference sequence). CDR3 amino acids: CSARDPGTGSQETQYF. CDR3 coding DNA: TGCAGTGCTAGAGATCCTGGGACAGGGAGTCAAGAGACCCAGTACTTC.

In its sample, this clonotype was seen a few times. The V call is TRBV29-1, the J call TRBJ2-3, with D perhaps matching TRBD2 (6 bases). The CDR3 is made up of 17 amino acids. Germline-derived CDR1 and CDR2 are SQVTM and ANQGSEA. V dropped 0 bases and J dropped 2 bases, with 18 bases sitting between them. In DNA form, the CDR3 reads TGCAGCGTTGAAGATTGGTTCGGGCGGGGTTCCACAGATACGCAGTATTTT. It encodes CSVEDWFGRGSTDTQYF.

V is TRBV2 and J is TRBJ1-1; D gene ambiguous. Trimming took 5 bases from V and 7 from J, leaving 11 bases between them. This CDR3 contains 12 residues. Germline V gives CDR1 SNHLY, CDR2 FYNNEI. CDR3 sequence: CASSSDTLEAFF. The CDR3 nucleotides are TGTGCCAGCAGTTCCGACACCCTTGAAGCTTTCTTT. The whole variable domain, filled in from reference TRBV2 and TRBJ1-1, reads EPEVTQTPSHQVTQMGQEVILRCVPISNHLYFYWYRQILGQKVEFLVSFYNNEISEKSEIFDDQFSVERPDGSNFTLKIRSTKLEDSAMYFCASSSDTLEAFFGQGTRLTVV.